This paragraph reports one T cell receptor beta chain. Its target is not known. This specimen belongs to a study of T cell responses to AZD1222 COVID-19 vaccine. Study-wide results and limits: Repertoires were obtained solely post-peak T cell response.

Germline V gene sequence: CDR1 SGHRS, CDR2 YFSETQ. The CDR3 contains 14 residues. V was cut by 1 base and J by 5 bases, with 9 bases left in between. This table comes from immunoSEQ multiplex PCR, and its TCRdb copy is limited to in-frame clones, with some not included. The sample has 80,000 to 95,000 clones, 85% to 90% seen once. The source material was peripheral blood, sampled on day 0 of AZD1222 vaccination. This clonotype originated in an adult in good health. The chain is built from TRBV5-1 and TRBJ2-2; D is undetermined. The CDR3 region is CASSLSGLTGELFF. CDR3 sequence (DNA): TGCGCCAGCAGCTTGAGTGGGCTAACCGGGGAGCTGTTTTTT.